The clone carrying this TCR beta chain was picked up a small number of times. Antigen specificity is unknown. This entry comes from a study of beta chain features in type 1 diabetes. Across the whole study: Age and gender were similar between patients and healthy donors, as were cell yields.

This CDR3 is built from 16 residues. Per the germline V gene, CDR1 is GTSNPN and CDR2 is SVGIG (reference sequence). Trimming took off 0 bases at V and 6 bases at J, with 18 bases between the two ends. Study conclusions and caveats: Shortening of TCRB CDR3s, moderate but significant, appeared in all four CD4+ subsets of Type 1 diabetes patients.

What was sequenced were expressed TCRB transcripts, since all of the isolated RNA had been reverse transcribed. The method was immunoSEQ multiplex PCR; TCRdb's version includes in-frame clones alone and lacks a portion of them. This repertoire shows about 660,000 clones, around 15% found once; its top ten account for 0.035% to 0.045%. What was sequenced was naive CD4+ T cells from blood. This sequence originates from a man aged 18-30 years with type 1 diabetes. The rearrangement uses TRBV30 and TRBJ1-5, with D tentatively TRBD1 (5 bases). CDR3 bases: TGTGCCTGGAGTGTAATGGGGACTACTTTAGGTCAGCCCCAGCATTTT. Its translation: CAWSVMGTTLGQPQHF.